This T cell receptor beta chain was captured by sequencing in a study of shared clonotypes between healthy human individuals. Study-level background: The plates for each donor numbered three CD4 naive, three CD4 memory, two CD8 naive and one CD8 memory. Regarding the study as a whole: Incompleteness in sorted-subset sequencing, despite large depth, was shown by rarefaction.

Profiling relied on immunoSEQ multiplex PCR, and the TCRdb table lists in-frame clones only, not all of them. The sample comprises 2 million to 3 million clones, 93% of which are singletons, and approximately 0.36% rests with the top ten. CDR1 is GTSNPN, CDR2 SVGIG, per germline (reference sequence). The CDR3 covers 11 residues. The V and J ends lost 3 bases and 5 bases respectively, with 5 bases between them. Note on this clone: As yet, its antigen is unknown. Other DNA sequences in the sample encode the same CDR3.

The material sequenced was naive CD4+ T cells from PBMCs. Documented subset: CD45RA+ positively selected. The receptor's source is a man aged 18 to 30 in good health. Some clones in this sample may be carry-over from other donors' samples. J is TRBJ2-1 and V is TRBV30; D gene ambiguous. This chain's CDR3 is CAWRLNNEQFF. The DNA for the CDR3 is TGTGCCTGGAGACTCAACAATGAGCAGTTCTTC.